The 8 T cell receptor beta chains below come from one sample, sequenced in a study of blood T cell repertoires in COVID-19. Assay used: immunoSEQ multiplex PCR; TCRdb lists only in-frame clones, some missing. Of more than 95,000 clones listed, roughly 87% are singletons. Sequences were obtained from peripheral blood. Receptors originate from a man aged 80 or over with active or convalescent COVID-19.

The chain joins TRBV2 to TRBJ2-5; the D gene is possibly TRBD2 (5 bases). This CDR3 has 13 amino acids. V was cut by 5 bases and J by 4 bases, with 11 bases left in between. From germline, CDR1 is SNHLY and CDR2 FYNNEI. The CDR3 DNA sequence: TGTGCCAGCAGTCCTGGACTTTTAGAGACCCAGTACTTC. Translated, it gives CASSPGLLETQYF.

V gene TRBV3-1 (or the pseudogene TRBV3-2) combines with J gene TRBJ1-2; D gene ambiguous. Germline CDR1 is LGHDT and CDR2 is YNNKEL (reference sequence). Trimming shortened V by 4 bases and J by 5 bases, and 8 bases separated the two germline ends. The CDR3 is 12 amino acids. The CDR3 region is CASSPGNYGYTF. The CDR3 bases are TGTGCCAGCAGCCCCGGGAATTATGGCTACACCTTC.

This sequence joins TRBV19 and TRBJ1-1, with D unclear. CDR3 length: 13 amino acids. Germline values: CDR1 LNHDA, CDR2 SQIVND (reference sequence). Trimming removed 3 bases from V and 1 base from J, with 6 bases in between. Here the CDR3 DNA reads TGTGCCAGTAGTATCGCCAGGAACACTGAAGCTTTCTTT. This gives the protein CASSIARNTEAFF.

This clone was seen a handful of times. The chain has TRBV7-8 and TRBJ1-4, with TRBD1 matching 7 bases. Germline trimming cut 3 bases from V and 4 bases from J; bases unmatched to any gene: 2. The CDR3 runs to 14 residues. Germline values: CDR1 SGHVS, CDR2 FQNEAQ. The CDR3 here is CASSLGQLNEKLFF. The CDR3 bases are TGTGCCAGCAGCTTGGGACAGCTTAATGAAAAACTGTTTTTT. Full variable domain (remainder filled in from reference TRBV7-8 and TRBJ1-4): GAGVSQSPRYKVAKRGQDVALRCDPISGHVSLFWYQQALGQGPEFLTYFQNEAQLDKSGLPSDRFFAERPEGSVSTLKIQRTQQEDSAVYLCASSLGQLNEKLFFGSGTQLSVL.

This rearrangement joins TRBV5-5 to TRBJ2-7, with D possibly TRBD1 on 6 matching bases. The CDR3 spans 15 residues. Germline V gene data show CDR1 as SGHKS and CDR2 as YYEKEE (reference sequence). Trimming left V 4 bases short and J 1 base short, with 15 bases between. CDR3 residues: CASSQGLGTSYEQYF. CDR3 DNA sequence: TGTGCCAGCAGCCAGGGGTTGGGTACTTCCTACGAGCAGTACTTC.

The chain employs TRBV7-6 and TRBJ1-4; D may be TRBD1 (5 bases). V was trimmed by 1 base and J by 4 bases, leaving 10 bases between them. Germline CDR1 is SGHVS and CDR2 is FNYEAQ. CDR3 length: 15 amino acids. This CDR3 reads CASSLEARVNEKLFF. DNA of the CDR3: TGTGCCAGCAGCTTAGAGGCCAGGGTTAATGAAAAACTGTTTTTT. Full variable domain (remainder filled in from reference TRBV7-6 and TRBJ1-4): GAGVSQSPRYKVTKRGQDVALRCDPISGHVSLYWYRQALGQGPEFLTYFNYEAQQDKSGLPNDRFSAERPEGSISTLTIQRTEQRDSAMYRCASSLEARVNEKLFFGSGTQLSVL.

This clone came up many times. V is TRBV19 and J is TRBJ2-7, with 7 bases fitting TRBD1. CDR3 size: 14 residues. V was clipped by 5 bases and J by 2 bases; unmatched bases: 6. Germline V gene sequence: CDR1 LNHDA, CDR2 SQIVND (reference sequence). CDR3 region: CASSLAGTAYEQYF. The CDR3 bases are TGTGCCAGTAGTTTAGCCGGGACAGCCTACGAGCAGTACTTC.

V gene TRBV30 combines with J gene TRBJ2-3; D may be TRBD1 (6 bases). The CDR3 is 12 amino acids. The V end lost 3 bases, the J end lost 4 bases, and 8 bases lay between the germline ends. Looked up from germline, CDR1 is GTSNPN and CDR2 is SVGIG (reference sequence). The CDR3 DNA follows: TGTGCCTGGAGGGACAGCTCAGATACGCAGTATTTT. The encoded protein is CAWRDSSDTQYF.